The T cell receptor beta chain described here comes from a study of blood T cells in healthy people across ages. Every donor provided around 9.5 milliliters of peripheral blood. Next came a second PCR, run for about 6 to 11 cycles, which used a sample-barcoded 5' primer along with a J-beta primer mix. Using its own MiXCR run on the 5' RACE reads, TCRdb lists one record per CDR3 protein. The sample has over a million distinct CDR3 sequences; 59% are singletons. The sequence derives from a man between 18 and 29 years old in good health. Sequenced input: blood.

CDR3 protein: CASSSRDVVSGAKNIQYF. The CDR3, as DNA: TGTGCCAGCAGCTCACGGGACGTGGTATCGGGCGCCAAAAACATTCAGTACTTC. The V and J genes are TRBV7-2 and TRBJ2-4; TRBD1 or TRBD2 may be the D gene (5 bases each). V was pared by 4 bases and J by 1 base, with 20 bases between. CDR3 length: 18 residues. CDR1 is SGHTA and CDR2 is FQGNSA in the germline V gene. Full variable domain (outside the CDR3, taken from reference TRBV7-2 and TRBJ2-4): GAGVSQSPSNKVTEKGKDVELRCDPISGHTALYWYRQSLGQGLEFLIYFQGNSAPDKSGLPSDRFSAERTGGSVSTLTIQRTQQEDSAVYLCASSSRDVVSGAKNIQYFGAGTRLSVL.